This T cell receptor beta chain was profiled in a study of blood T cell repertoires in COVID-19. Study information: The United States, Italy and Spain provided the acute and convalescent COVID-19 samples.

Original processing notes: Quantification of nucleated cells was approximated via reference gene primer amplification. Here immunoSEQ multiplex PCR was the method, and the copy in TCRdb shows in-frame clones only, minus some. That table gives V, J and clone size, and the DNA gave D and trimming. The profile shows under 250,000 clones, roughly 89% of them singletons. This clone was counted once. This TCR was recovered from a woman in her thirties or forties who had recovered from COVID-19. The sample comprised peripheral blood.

The CDR3, as DNA: TGCGCCAGCAGCTTGGTTAGCGGGGTTAAAGAGACCCAGTACTTC. Its translation is CASSLVSGVKETQYF. The chain is built from TRBV5-1 and TRBJ2-5; 8 bases line up with TRBD2. The J segment lost 3 bases and the V segment lost 0 bases, leaving 4 bases of the junction unmatched. The germline gives CDR1 SGHRS, CDR2 YFSETQ. The CDR3 contains 15 residues.